This T cell receptor beta chain was sequenced in a study of blood T cell repertoires in COVID-19. The overall study: From T cells, B-cell-depleted T cells, or PBMCs came the material, which was cDNA or gDNA.

TCRdb's copy holds only in-frame clones and misses some; the assay was immunoSEQ multiplex PCR. This repertoire shows 300,000 to 450,000 clones, roughly 86% found once; its top ten account for more than 9%. V was shortened by 0 bases and J by 0 bases, with 19 bases between the two germline ends. CDR1 is SGHKS, CDR2 YYEKEE, per germline (reference sequence). The CDR3 runs 19 residues. The rearrangement uses TRBV5-5 and TRBJ2-1; D remains unclear. This sequence was found in a woman aged 30 to 39 with COVID-19, enrolled during active disease. The sequencing input was peripheral blood. CDR3 sequence (DNA): TGTGCCAGCAGCTTGGAGAACGGCGACTTTGCCCTCTCCTACAATGAGCAGTTCTTC. Its protein is CASSLENGDFALSYNEQFF.